This T cell receptor (beta chain) was recorded in a study of OX40 agonist ivuxolimab in advanced cancers. Study background: Partial responses were seen in three patients, one with hepatocellular carcinoma and two with cutaneous melanoma.

Only in-frame clones appear in the TCRdb table, and some are missing; sequencing was by immunoSEQ multiplex PCR. The sample shows approximately 73,000 clones, 87% of them seen only once. The length of the CDR3 is 15 residues. The germline gives CDR1 MDHEN, CDR2 SYDVKM. The trim removed 6 bases at V and 4 bases at J, leaving 11 bases unmatched. This chain joins TRBV28 and TRBJ1-2, with TRBD1 matching 7 bases. The TCR was taken from an adult with an advanced solid tumor such as melanoma, head and neck, liver or kidney cancer. Sequencing was performed on CD4+ or CD8+ T cells sorted from blood, taken in a trial of the OX40 agonist ivuxolimab. The CDR3 nucleotides read TGTGCCAGCAGGCCGAAGGGGGCGCTTGGCTATGGCTACACCTTC. This gives the protein CASRPKGALGYGYTF.